This entry lists 24 T cell receptor beta chains sequenced from one sample in a study of beta chain features in type 1 diabetes. Study-wide points: For Type 1 diabetes patients, all four CD4+ subsets carried TCRB CDR3s that were moderately but significantly shorter.

No antigen has been identified for these receptors. Expressed TCRB transcripts were sequenced after all isolated RNA was converted to cDNA. Clones were sequenced by immunoSEQ multiplex PCR, and TCRdb holds only the in-frame ones, with some missing. The sample lists approximately 250,000 clones; 16% were seen once. Sequenced sample: naive CD4+ T cells from blood. The receptors were sampled from a young man with type 1 diabetes.

The chain recombines TRBV9 with TRBJ1-1; D is perhaps TRBD1 (5 bases). The germline V and J ends were trimmed by 0 bases and 5 bases, with 11 bases remaining between them. Germline V gene sequence: CDR1 SGDLS, CDR2 YYNGEE. CDR3 length: 14 residues. This CDR3 is CASSVEGRGTEAFF. The CDR3 nucleotides are TGTGCCAGCAGCGTAGAGGGAAGGGGAACTGAAGCTTTCTTT.

This clone appeared once. CDR3 nucleotides: TGTGCCAGCAGCTTAGTGGGAGGGACGGGAGTCTACGAGCAGTACTTC. Translated, it gives CASSLVGGTGVYEQYF. The chain recombines TRBV7-8 with TRBJ2-7; 7 positions agree with TRBD2. From germline, CDR1 is SGHVS and CDR2 FQNEAQ. Germline trimming cut 1 base from V and 3 bases from J; bases unmatched to any gene: 9. This CDR3 has 16 residues. Complete variable domain (other parts from reference TRBV7-8 and TRBJ2-7): GAGVSQSPRYKVAKRGQDVALRCDPISGHVSLFWYQQALGQGPEFLTYFQNEAQLDKSGLPSDRFFAERPEGSVSTLKIQRTQQEDSAVYLCASSLVGGTGVYEQYFGPGTRLTVT.

In this sample, this clone turned up a few times. The V and J genes are TRBV25-1 and TRBJ2-1, with D tentatively TRBD2 (5 bases). CDR1 and CDR2 from the germline V gene are MGHDK and SYGVNS. Trimming removed 7 bases at V and 9 bases at J, with 10 bases between. The CDR3 is 11 residues long. Here the CDR3 reads CASKREGEQFF. The CDR3 nucleotides are TGTGCCAGCAAGAGAGAGGGTGAGCAGTTCTTC.

V is TRBV9 and J is TRBJ2-3; 12 nucleotides match TRBD2. This CDR3 spans 16 amino acids. V was clipped by 0 bases and J by 4 bases; unmatched bases: 3. The germline V gene encodes CDR1 SGDLS and CDR2 YYNGEE. The CDR3 spells CASSVVLAGGPDTQYF. The CDR3, as DNA: TGTGCCAGCAGCGTAGTTCTAGCGGGAGGGCCAGATACGCAGTATTTT.

The V call is TRBV29-1, the J call TRBJ1-2, with 7 bases that match TRBD1. V shed 8 bases, J shed 3 bases, and the junction held 3 bases outside the gene matches. The CDR3 is 11 amino acids. In germline, CDR1 is SQVTM, CDR2 ANQGSEA. The CDR3 bases are TGCAGCTCCGACAGGGACTATGGCTACACCTTC. Protein product: CSSDRDYGYTF.

The chain is built from TRBV30 and TRBJ1-2, with no clear D. The germline V and J ends were trimmed by 3 bases and 6 bases, with 17 bases remaining between them. The CDR3 sequence is 14 residues long. Germline CDR1 reads GTSNPN; CDR2 reads SVGIG (reference sequence). CDR3 DNA: TGTGCCTGGAGGTGGAGGTTTACGGGCGATGGCTACACCTTC. Amino acids: CAWRWRFTGDGYTF.

In its sample, this clone was seen a few times. In DNA form, the CDR3 reads TGTGCCAGCAGCCCACAGGGGGCAAATGAGCAGTTCTTC. Translating gives CASSPQGANEQFF. The rearrangement joins TRBV5-4 to TRBJ2-1; 9 bases agree with TRBD1. Per germline, CDR1 SGHNT and CDR2 YYREEE (reference sequence). The CDR3 sequence is 13 residues long. The V segment lost 4 bases and the J segment 7 bases; nucleotides outside the gene matches: 3.

V and J are TRBV28 and TRBJ2-7; D unresolved. Germline values: CDR1 MDHEN, CDR2 SYDVKM. The CDR3 covers 13 residues. V was clipped by 2 bases and J by 2 bases, with 7 bases between them. In DNA, the CDR3 is TGTGCCAGCAGTTTACGCAGAACCTACGAGCAGTACTTC. The encoded protein is CASSLRRTYEQYF.

The sample holds a few counts of this clone. This chain uses TRBV7-2 with TRBJ2-1; D gene ambiguous. Germline V gene sequence: CDR1 SGHTA, CDR2 FQGNSA. The V and J ends lost 5 bases and 6 bases respectively, with 14 bases between them. The CDR3 has 14 residues. The CDR3 here is CASSPPRKLNEQFF. The CDR3 DNA reads TGTGCCAGCAGCCCCCCTAGGAAACTCAATGAGCAGTTCTTC.

This clone has a handful of counts. The rearrangement links TRBV30 to TRBJ1-4; TRBD1 aligns across 8 bases. Germline values: CDR1 GTSNPN, CDR2 SVGIG (reference sequence). This CDR3 has 15 residues. After removal of 3 bases from V and 6 bases from J, the junction contained 9 bases not matched to a gene. For the CDR3, the DNA is TGTGCCTGGAGCCCAGGGGACAGGACCGATGAAAAACTGTTTTTT. Amino acid sequence: CAWSPGDRTDEKLFF.

The chain uses TRBV11-1 and TRBJ2-7; 9 nucleotides agree with TRBD1. This CDR3 spans 16 amino acids. V lost 5 bases and J lost 3; bases outside the gene matches: 11. In germline, CDR1 is SGHAT, CDR2 FQDESV (reference sequence). DNA for the CDR3: TGTGCCAGCAGCCCGCGGGACAGGGTATTGATCTACGAGCAGTACTTC. Translating gives CASSPRDRVLIYEQYF. The variable domain in full, with the rest retrieved from reference TRBV11-1 and TRBJ2-7, is EAEVAQSPRYKITEKSQAVAFWCDPISGHATLYWYRQILGQGPELLVQFQDESVVDDSQLPKDRFSAERLKGVDSTLKIQPAELGDSAMYLCASSPRDRVLIYEQYFGPGTRLTVT.

This clone occurred a few times. This chain links TRBV30 with TRBJ2-5; 7 nucleotides line up with TRBD2. Trimming cost V 0 bases and J 2 bases; bases outside gene matches: 6. Germline CDR1 and CDR2: GTSNPN and SVGIG (reference sequence). This CDR3 region has 15 residues. Here the CDR3 DNA reads TGTGCCTGGAGTGTAAGACTAGCCCCACAAGAGACCCAGTACTTC. Translation: CAWSVRLAPQETQYF.

The sample holds a few counts of this clone. The chain is built from TRBV14 and TRBJ2-1; D gene ambiguous. Trimming took off 3 bases at V and 6 bases at J, with 12 bases between the two ends. CDR1 and CDR2 from the germline V gene are SGHDN and FVKESK. The CDR3 runs 14 residues. In DNA form, the CDR3 reads TGTGCCAGCAGCCATTTAGCAGAGTCCAATGAGCAGTTCTTC. This sequence encodes CASSHLAESNEQFF.

For this clone: One junction end disagrees with the germline gene, perhaps due to a read error. The chain uses TRBV7-9 and TRBJ2-3, with 9 bases matching TRBD1. CDR1 and CDR2 from the germline V gene are SEHNR and FQNEAQ (reference sequence). CDR3 length: 14 amino acids. Here the CDR3 DNA reads TGTGCCAGCAGTCGCACAGGGGGCACCGATACGCAGTATTTT. It yields the protein CASSRTGGTDTQYF.

There are a few counts of this clone. V usage is TRBV28 and J usage is TRBJ2-4, with 11 bases fitting TRBD2. CDR3 length equals 13 residues. CDR1 is MDHEN, CDR2 SYDVKM, per germline. DNA of the CDR3: TGTGCGTCTAGCGGGAGGGCCAAAAACATTCAGTACTTC. Translation: CASSGRAKNIQYF.

The gene calls are TRBV4-3 and TRBJ2-7; D uncertain. The germline V gene encodes CDR1 LGHNA and CDR2 YSLEER. CDR3 size: 13 residues. V was clipped by 0 bases and J by 2 bases, with 5 bases between them. This chain's CDR3 is CASSQDQTYEQYF. The CDR3, as DNA: TGCGCCAGCAGCCAAGATCAGACCTACGAGCAGTACTTC.

This clone was found a few times. CDR3 sequence: CASSSYQLAGFEQFF. The CDR3 nucleotides are TGTGCCAGCAGCTCATATCAATTAGCGGGATTTGAGCAGTTCTTC. J is TRBJ2-1 and V is TRBV7-2, with 8 bases identical to TRBD2. Looked up from germline, CDR1 is SGHTA and CDR2 is FQGNSA. The CDR3 runs 15 residues. J gave up 9 bases and V 4 bases, and 11 bases lay outside the gene matches.

The rearrangement uses TRBV14 and TRBJ2-1; D unclear. From germline, CDR1 is SGHDN and CDR2 FVKESK. V lost 4 bases and J lost 12, with 13 bases in between. This CDR3 has 12 residues. The CDR3 nucleotides are TGTGCCAGCAGCCCCTCATCCCTCCGGCAGTTCTTC. It is translated as CASSPSSLRQFF.

This chain's CDR3 is CAWRGQGETQYF. The CDR3 nucleotides are TGTGCCTGGAGGGGACAGGGGGAGACCCAGTACTTC. The chain joins TRBV30 to TRBJ2-5, with TRBD1 matching 10 bases. The J segment lost 5 bases and the V segment lost 3 bases, leaving 0 bases of the junction unmatched. This CDR3 has 12 residues. CDR1 GTSNPN and CDR2 SVGIG come from the germline V gene (reference sequence).

This clone has more than one count but fewer than ten. The rearrangement uses TRBV10-1 and TRBJ2-7; 7 bases are shared with TRBD2. J lost 5 bases, V lost 6 bases, and 16 bases had no gene match. This CDR3 comprises 16 residues. The germline V gene encodes CDR1 WNHNN and CDR2 SYGVQD (reference sequence). The CDR3 coding sequence is TGCGCCAGCAGCGCGGGTTCCGGGACTATGAACGACGAGCAGTACTTC. Protein product: CASSAGSGTMNDEQYF.

The chain employs TRBV15 and TRBJ2-7; 10 bases align to TRBD2. Germline V gene lookup returns CDR1 LNHNV and CDR2 YYDKDF (reference sequence). The CDR3 has 15 residues. The J segment lost 3 bases and the V segment lost 2 bases, leaving 4 bases of the junction unmatched. The CDR3 here is CATSRKLAGNYEQYF. For the CDR3, the DNA is TGTGCCACCAGCAGAAAACTAGCGGGGAACTACGAGCAGTACTTC. Complete variable domain (other parts from reference TRBV15 and TRBJ2-7): DAMVIQNPRYQVTQFGKPVTLSCSQTLNHNVMYWYQQKSSQAPKLLFHYYDKDFNNEADTPDNFQSRRPNTSFCFLDIRSPGLGDTAMYLCATSRKLAGNYEQYFGPGTRLTVT.

The chain combines TRBV5-4 with TRBJ2-1; the D gene is possibly TRBD1 (5 bases). V lost 0 bases and J lost 5, with 18 bases in between. The CDR3 totals 17 residues. Germline CDR1 reads SGHNT; CDR2 reads YYREEE (reference sequence). The CDR3 region is CASSLGAPHSGNNEQFF. In DNA form, the CDR3 reads TGTGCCAGCAGCTTGGGGGCGCCCCACTCAGGGAACAATGAGCAGTTCTTC.

The chain joins TRBV25-1 to TRBJ2-7, with D uncertain. The V gene's germline CDR1 is MGHDK and CDR2 SYGVNS. V was clipped by 5 bases and J by 1 base, with 9 bases between them. The CDR3 is 13 residues long. The CDR3 DNA follows: TGTGCCAGCAGTATAGGGTATTCCTACGAGCAGTACTTC. This gives the protein CASSIGYSYEQYF.

This rearrangement joins TRBV28 to TRBJ2-2, with D possibly being TRBD1 or TRBD2 (5 bases each). Looked up from germline, CDR1 is MDHEN and CDR2 is SYDVKM. Trimming took off 6 bases at V and 3 bases at J, with 11 bases between the two ends. The CDR3 loop spans 14 amino acids. Written as DNA, the CDR3 is TGTGCCAGCAGGCCGCAGGGAGACACCGGGGAGCTGTTTTTT. This encodes CASRPQGDTGELFF.